Below, 26 T cell receptor beta chains from the same sample are listed, as sequenced in a study of control samples from healthy donors and cancer patients. TCRdb's table, derived via immunoSEQ multiplex PCR, lists solely in-frame clones and lacks some. The profile shows about 67,000 clones, about 87% of them singletons. The sequencing input was PBMCs. Receptors were obtained from a woman between 45 and 60 years old with head and neck cancer.

The chain recombines TRBV7-2 with TRBJ1-1; 8 bases line up with TRBD1. This CDR3 has 15 residues. After removal of 0 bases from V and 4 bases from J, the junction contained 4 bases not matched to a gene. The germline CDR1 and CDR2 sequences are SGHTA and FQGNSA. CDR3 amino acids: CASSLAQGASTEAFF. For the CDR3, the DNA is TGTGCCAGCAGCTTAGCGCAGGGGGCAAGCACTGAAGCTTTCTTT.

The chain joins TRBV5-4 to TRBJ1-1; 11 nucleotides match TRBD1. With 4 bases clipped from V and 11 bases from J, the junction kept 4 bases outside the gene matches. Germline assignment: CDR1 SGHNT and CDR2 YYREEE (reference sequence). This CDR3 comprises 12 residues. The CDR3 reads CASSGTGGGAFF. The CDR3 bases are TGTGCCAGCAGCGGGACAGGGGGTGGTGCTTTCTTT.

The chain has TRBV29-1 and TRBJ2-5; no clear D gene. CDR1 and CDR2 from the germline V gene are SQVTM and ANQGSEA. The V and J ends lost 5 bases and 4 bases respectively, with 8 bases between them. The CDR3 covers 11 residues. Written as DNA, the CDR3 is TGCAGCGTTATTCGAGGAGAGACCCAGTACTTC. Protein sequence: CSVIRGETQYF. Filled out from reference TRBV29-1 and TRBJ2-5, the complete variable domain reads SAVISQKPSRDICQRGTSLTIQCQVDSQVTMMFWYRQQPGQSLTLIATANQGSEATYESGFVIDKFPISRPNLTFSTLTVSNMSPEDSSIYLCSVIRGETQYFGPGTRLLVL.

The chain couples TRBV5-1 to TRBJ1-1, with 8 bases that match TRBD1. Germline CDR1 and CDR2: SGHRS and YFSETQ. CDR3 length: 14 amino acids. Losses at the gene ends were 3 bases for V and 2 bases for J; bases not matched to a gene: 3. In DNA form, the CDR3 reads TGCGCCAGCAGCTACGGACAGGGAAACACTGAAGCTTTCTTT. This encodes CASSYGQGNTEAFF.

The J gene is TRBJ2-3, the V gene TRBV24-1; TRBD1 matches 8 bases. Losses at the gene ends were 4 bases for V and 5 bases for J; bases not matched to a gene: 10. This CDR3 spans 16 amino acids. Germline V gene sequence: CDR1 KGHDR, CDR2 SFDVKD. The CDR3 sequence is CATSDPTGGPEDTQYF. In nucleotides, the CDR3 is TGTGCCACCAGTGACCCTACAGGGGGGCCGGAAGATACGCAGTATTTT.

V is TRBV11-2 and J is TRBJ2-7; the D is unclear. Germline assignment: CDR1 SGHAT and CDR2 FQNNGV. V shed 1 base and J shed 6 bases, with 7 bases lying between them. The CDR3 has 12 amino acids. DNA for the CDR3: TGTGCCAGCAGCTTAGGAGGCCGCGAGCAGTACTTC. It translates to CASSLGGREQYF.

Only a few counts were recorded for this clone. V usage is TRBV28 and J usage is TRBJ1-5; tentative D call: TRBD1 (6 bases). This CDR3 spans 15 amino acids. With 3 bases removed from V and 5 bases from J, the gap between germline ends came to 14 bases. The germline gives CDR1 MDHEN, CDR2 SYDVKM. The CDR3 spells CASSFPPTGDQPQHF. The CDR3 DNA is TGTGCCAGCAGTTTCCCCCCGACAGGCGATCAGCCCCAGCATTTT.

This clone was seen a single time. The rearrangement links TRBV2 to TRBJ1-3; 7 bases agree with TRBD1. This CDR3 region has 15 residues. Germline trimming cut 0 bases from V and 9 bases from J; bases unmatched to any gene: 8. Germline loops: CDR1 SNHLY, CDR2 FYNNEI. The CDR3 region is CASSEARAGGPTIYF. The CDR3 region has the DNA TGTGCCAGCAGTGAAGCGCGGGCAGGGGGGCCCACCATATATTTT.

This clone occurred a few times. DNA for the CDR3: TGTGCCAGCAGCCAACCGACGCGACCCGGTATGAACTATGGCTACACCTTC. Amino acids: CASSQPTRPGMNYGYTF. The chain links TRBV7-2 to TRBJ1-2; D gene unclear. Germline V CDR1 and CDR2: SGHTA, FQGNSA. The CDR3 totals 17 residues. Deletions cut 5 bases from V and 2 bases from J, with 21 bases between.

The chain uses TRBV25-1 and TRBJ2-7, with 9 bases fitting TRBD1. Trimming cost V 6 bases and J 2 bases; bases outside gene matches: 8. Germline CDR1 MGHDK, CDR2 SYGVNS. The CDR3 has 15 residues. The CDR3 DNA reads TGTGCCAGCAGGCAACAGGGGGCCGCAACCTACGAGCAGTACTTC. Encoded protein: CASRQQGAATYEQYF.

This sequence joins TRBV24-1 and TRBJ2-1; no clear D. Between the trimmed V and J ends, which lost 1 base and 13 bases, there was a span of 13 bases. CDR1 and CDR2 from the germline V gene are KGHDR and SFDVKD. The CDR3 consists of 13 residues. The CDR3 DNA reads as TGTGCCACCAGTGATTTTCGGTACAGTATCCAGTTCTTC. It translates to CATSDFRYSIQFF.

The V call is TRBV5-1, the J call TRBJ2-2; no firm D call. V was shortened by 3 bases and J by 8 bases, with 20 bases between the two germline ends. The CDR3 length is 16 residues. Germline V gives CDR1 SGHRS, CDR2 YFSETQ. The CDR3 nucleotides read TGCGCCAGCAGCTCCTCTTGGCGGAGTTTTTCTGGGGAGCTGTTTTTT. It codes for CASSSSWRSFSGELFF.

The chain uses TRBV2 and TRBJ2-7; tentatively, D is TRBD1 (6 bases). V lost 5 bases and J lost 5, with 13 bases in between. The CDR3 totals 13 residues. CDR1 and CDR2 from the germline V gene are SNHLY and FYNNEI. CDR3 sequence reads: CASSWQGMNEQYF. The CDR3 DNA is TGTGCCAGCAGTTGGCAGGGGATGAACGAGCAGTACTTC.

The chain combines TRBV28 with TRBJ2-7; no clear D. Trimming removed 5 bases at V and 4 bases at J, with 6 bases between. The CDR3 extends over 11 amino acids. Germline CDR1 reads MDHEN; CDR2 reads SYDVKM. CDR3 region: CASSVEYEQYF. The CDR3 nucleotides are TGTGCCAGCAGTGTAGAGTACGAGCAGTACTTC.

The chain combines TRBV30 with TRBJ2-6, with D perhaps matching TRBD1 or TRBD2 (5 bases each). Germline assignment: CDR1 GTSNPN and CDR2 SVGIG (reference sequence). This CDR3 is built from 15 residues. V shed 4 bases and J shed 1 base, with 11 bases lying between them. Here the CDR3 DNA reads TGTGCCTGGAACGTTGGGGGATCTGGGGCCAACGTCCTGACTTTC. Translated: CAWNVGGSGANVLTF.

CDR3 in DNA: TGTGCCAGTAGTATGACAGTGAACACTGAAGCTTTCTTT. As protein: CASSMTVNTEAFF. The chain is built from TRBV19 and TRBJ1-1; D might be TRBD1 (5 bases). V lost 3 bases and J 0 bases, leaving 5 bases between the germline ends. The CDR3 spans 13 residues. Per germline, CDR1 LNHDA and CDR2 SQIVND (reference sequence).

The J gene is TRBJ2-3, the V gene TRBV30; 7 positions agree with TRBD2. The CDR3 length is 16 residues. In germline, CDR1 is GTSNPN, CDR2 SVGIG (reference sequence). Trimming took 0 bases from V and 1 from J; bases not matched to a gene: 7. The CDR3 is CAWSVTARGGTDTQYF. Written as DNA, the CDR3 is TGTGCCTGGAGTGTTACCGCACGGGGGGGCACAGATACGCAGTATTTT. Full variable domain (outside the CDR3, taken from reference TRBV30 and TRBJ2-3): SQTIHQWPATLVQPVGSPLSLECTVEGTSNPNLYWYRQAAGRGLQLLFYSVGIGQISSEVPQNLSASRPQDRQFILSSKKLLLSDSGFYLCAWSVTARGGTDTQYFGPGTRLTVL.

The genes are TRBV3-1 (or the pseudogene TRBV3-2) and TRBJ2-2, with a weak D call TRBD1 (8 bases). Germline values: CDR1 LGHDT, CDR2 YNNKEL (reference sequence). This CDR3 region has 17 residues. Trimming shortened V by 4 bases and J by 0 bases, and 15 bases separated the two germline ends. The DNA for the CDR3 is TGTGCCAGCAGCCCAGGGGGCGGGGGCGCGAACACCGGGGAGCTGTTTTTT. It yields the protein CASSPGGGGANTGELFF.

The sample holds a few counts of this clone. The gene calls are TRBV7-9 and TRBJ1-3, with 9 positions matching TRBD1. The CDR3 length is 16 residues. The trim removed 7 bases at V and 4 bases at J, leaving 11 bases unmatched. In germline, CDR1 is SEHNR, CDR2 FQNEAQ (reference sequence). The DNA of the CDR3 is TGTGCCAGCACCCTTGACAGGGGGTTTGGGGGAAACACCATATATTTT. Amino acid sequence: CASTLDRGFGGNTIYF.

This clone was counted a single time. The chain is built from TRBV19 and TRBJ1-2, with D tentatively TRBD1 (5 bases). The CDR3 is 14 amino acids. CDR1 LNHDA and CDR2 SQIVND come from the germline V gene (reference sequence). V was trimmed by 8 bases and J by 8 bases, leaving 21 bases between them. The CDR3 bases are TGTGCCAGTCACACATCCTCAAGGGGCGGCGGCTACACCTTC. Encoded protein: CASHTSSRGGGYTF.

This clone was recorded a few times. The genes are TRBV28 and TRBJ1-4; the D is unclear. This CDR3 comprises 14 residues. V dropped 6 bases and J dropped 8 bases, with 16 bases sitting between them. Germline V gene sequence: CDR1 MDHEN, CDR2 SYDVKM. In DNA form, the CDR3 reads TGTGCCAGCAGCTCCCGCGAATTGGGGGAAAAACTGTTTTTT. Residues: CASSSRELGEKLFF.

The genes are TRBV28 and TRBJ2-5; 7 positions agree with TRBD2. The CDR3 sequence is 13 residues long. The germline V gene encodes CDR1 MDHEN and CDR2 SYDVKM. With 4 bases clipped from V and 3 bases from J, the junction kept 2 bases outside the gene matches. The CDR3 region has the DNA TGTGCCAGCAGTTCAAGCGGGGAAGAGACCCAGTACTTC. Residues: CASSSSGEETQYF.

V is TRBV28 and J is TRBJ2-5; 7 bases line up with TRBD1. This CDR3 is 14 amino acids long. V was pared by 9 bases and J by 7 bases, with 14 bases of the junction left unmatched. In germline, CDR1 is MDHEN, CDR2 SYDVKM. The CDR3 nucleotides are TGTGCCAGTAAGACAGGGACCTTGATCGGGACCCAGTACTTC. The encoded protein is CASKTGTLIGTQYF.

In the case of this clone: The sample has other DNA sequences that encode this CDR3 too. The chain is built from TRBV3-1 (or the pseudogene TRBV3-2) and TRBJ2-3, with 16 bases identical to TRBD2. The germline V gene encodes CDR1 LGHDT and CDR2 YNNKEL (reference sequence). V lost 3 bases, J lost 4 bases, and 1 base stayed unmatched. The CDR3 covers 16 residues. The CDR3 DNA is TGTGCCAGCAGCCAGGGGACTAGCGGGGGGGCAGATACGCAGTATTTT. Its translation is CASSQGTSGGADTQYF.

The chain combines TRBV28 with TRBJ2-5; D gene ambiguous. V dropped 3 bases and J dropped 5 bases, with 13 bases sitting between them. CDR1 is MDHEN, CDR2 SYDVKM, per germline. The CDR3 covers 14 residues. CDR3 coding DNA: TGTGCCAGCAGTTTGCTCGGCAGTAGGGAGACCCAGTACTTC. Translated, it gives CASSLLGSRETQYF.

V usage is TRBV5-6 and J usage is TRBJ1-1; unclear D gene. This CDR3 contains 12 residues. The V gene lost 4 bases and the J gene lost 10 bases, with 14 bases spanning the gap. Germline V gives CDR1 SGHDT, CDR2 YYEEEE. The CDR3 loop is CASSQGGGGAFF. The CDR3 nucleotides read TGTGCCAGCAGCCAAGGAGGAGGTGGAGCTTTCTTT.